The 6 T cell receptor beta chains given below trace back to one sample, sequenced in a study of OX40 agonist ivuxolimab in advanced cancers. Produced via immunoSEQ multiplex PCR; TCRdb's table is partial and in-frame only. The data contain around 82,000 clones, 85% to 90% of them singletons. Sequences were derived from CD4+ or CD8+ T cells sorted from blood, sampled in a trial of the OX40 agonist ivuxolimab. The source of these receptors is an adult with an advanced solid tumor such as melanoma, head and neck, liver or kidney cancer.

The genes are TRBV6-5 and TRBJ2-3; D is unclear. The CDR3 totals 14 residues. Trimming pared 6 bases from V and 1 base from J, leaving 11 bases between. Germline CDR1 MNHEY, CDR2 SVGAGI. The CDR3: CASSKRLGTDTQYF. The CDR3 DNA follows: TGTGCCAGCAGCAAGAGGTTGGGCACAGATACGCAGTATTTT.

The chain couples TRBV11-1 to TRBJ2-7, with D possibly being TRBD1 or TRBD2 (5 bases each). CDR1 is SGHAT, CDR2 FQDESV, per germline (reference sequence). The CDR3 has 15 amino acids. V lost 3 bases and J lost 2, with 14 bases in between. The CDR3 reads CASSFPGRAPYEQYF. The CDR3 DNA reads as TGTGCCAGCAGCTTTCCGGGACGAGCACCCTACGAGCAGTACTTC.

The chain is built from TRBV19 and TRBJ2-7, with 13 bases matching TRBD2. The CDR3 consists of 16 residues. Unmatched junction bases numbered 5, after V lost 3 bases and J lost 3 bases. Germline V gene sequence: CDR1 LNHDA, CDR2 SQIVND (reference sequence). This chain's CDR3 is CASSIPGTSGIYEQYF. CDR3 bases: TGTGCCAGTAGTATCCCTGGGACTAGCGGGATCTACGAGCAGTACTTC.

This clone was seen once. The CDR3 DNA is TGTGCCAGCAGCTTGGCAGTCTCCGGGACAGGGGGTCAGCCCCAGCATTTT. It codes for CASSLAVSGTGGQPQHF. The chain joins TRBV5-5 to TRBJ1-5; 11 nucleotides line up with TRBD1. CDR3 length equals 17 residues. J gave up 6 bases and V 0 bases, and 8 bases lay outside the gene matches. In germline, CDR1 is SGHKS, CDR2 YYEKEE (reference sequence).

This sequence joins TRBV27 and TRBJ2-7, with 7 bases that match TRBD1. This CDR3 has 14 residues. In germline, CDR1 is MNHEY, CDR2 SMNVEV (reference sequence). Unmatched junction bases numbered 9, after V lost 6 bases and J lost 4 bases. CDR3 DNA sequence: TGTGCCAGCAGCCGAGGGGACAGACTATACGAGCAGTACTTC. Translating gives CASSRGDRLYEQYF.

V usage is TRBV27 and J usage is TRBJ2-3, with D unclear. CDR1 MNHEY and CDR2 SMNVEV come from the germline V gene (reference sequence). This CDR3 contains 14 residues. Deletions cut 5 bases from V and 5 bases from J, with 14 bases between. CDR3 amino acids: CASSRRLRGDTQYF. The CDR3 nucleotides are TGTGCCAGCAGTCGCAGACTCCGAGGAGATACGCAGTATTTT.